This T cell receptor (beta chain) was documented in a study of T-cell memory formation after mild COVID-19. Study conclusions and caveats: Memory from before infection featured some responding clones, which suggests cross-reactive memory joined.

The length of the CDR3 is 14 residues. V lost 6 bases and J lost 1, with 10 bases in between. Germline CDR1 reads MNHEY; CDR2 reads SVGAGI. Each CDR3 protein is one row after TCRdb ran MiXCR on the 5' RACE reads. The sample carries 250,000 to 350,000 distinct CDR3 sequences, 13% to 15% recorded once. This clonotype showed up just a few times. What it binds is not known. Sequencing was carried out using PBMCs or a T cell subset sorted from them (not recorded which). The chain couples TRBV6-5 to TRBJ2-4; the D is unclear. The clonotype comes from a man between 18 and 29 years old who had mild COVID-19 (a few samples of this study predate the infection). Cell type and time point are not known. CDR3 loop: CASRRGRAKNIQYF. CDR3 sequence (DNA): TGTGCCAGCAGGCGAGGTCGGGCCAAAAACATTCAGTACTTC.